Listed here are 18 T cell receptor beta chains from one sample, sequenced in a study of T-cell reconstitution after alpha-beta-depleted transplantation in children. A TCRbeta library incorporating unique molecular identifiers was prepared. In TCRdb, the PCR reads were re-called with MiXCR into one record per CDR3 protein. The top ten clones hold 9.5% to 13% of a sample with around 300,000 distinct CDR3 sequences, around 25% of them seen once. Sequenced material: PBMCs, mostly from graft donor cells, taken 180 days after TCRalphabeta/CD19-depleted stem cell transplant. The receptors originated from a male patient younger than 18 who had a stem cell transplant for acute lymphoblastic leukemia, so the T cells may come from the graft donor.

This clonotype was picked up a small number of times. The chain recombines TRBV7-8 with TRBJ2-1; 10 bases are shared with TRBD1. Germline V CDR1 and CDR2: SGHVS, FQNEAQ. Trimming cost V 5 bases and J 6 bases; bases outside gene matches: 4. The CDR3 sequence is 14 residues long. The chain's CDR3 is CASSPRTGGNEQFF. The CDR3 DNA is TGTGCCAGCAGCCCCCGGACAGGGGGCAATGAGCAGTTCTTC.

The chain carries TRBV5-5 and TRBJ2-5, with a possible D match to TRBD2 (6 bases). The CDR3 has 14 residues. Per germline, CDR1 SGHKS and CDR2 YYEKEE (reference sequence). The CDR3 DNA reads as TGTGCTAGCGGATTCCCGACTAGTCAAGAGACCCAGTACTTC. Translated: CASGFPTSQETQYF. Together with reference TRBV5-5 and TRBJ2-5, the CDR3 gives the full variable domain: DAGVTQSPTHLIKTRGQQVTLRCSPISGHKSVSWYQQVLGQGPQFIFQYYEKEERGRGNFPDRFSARQFPNYSSELNVNALLLGDSALYLCASGFPTSQETQYFGPGTRLLVL.

The rearrangement uses TRBV6-5 and TRBJ2-6; D is ambiguous. The V gene's germline CDR1 is MNHEY and CDR2 SVGAGI. The length of the CDR3 is 17 residues. Trimming took off 0 bases at V and 1 base at J, with 10 bases between the two ends. The CDR3 loop reads CASSYSKARSGANVLTF. In DNA, the CDR3 is TGTGCCAGCAGTTACTCGAAGGCCAGATCTGGGGCCAACGTCCTGACTTTC.

This clonotype was seen only a few times. The rearrangement links TRBV18 to TRBJ2-7; D unclear. The V end was cut by 1 base, the J end by 7 bases, with 14 bases between. The germline V gene encodes CDR1 KGHSH and CDR2 LQKENI. CDR3 length: 14 residues. DNA of the CDR3: TGTGCCAGCTCACCACGAGTTCCAATCCGAGAGCAGTACTTC. Translation: CASSPRVPIREQYF.

The J gene is TRBJ2-5, the V gene TRBV5-1; 12 bases agree with TRBD2. CDR3 length equals 16 residues. The V segment lost 4 bases and the J segment 10 bases; nucleotides outside the gene matches: 14. The germline V gene encodes CDR1 SGHRS and CDR2 YFSETQ. The CDR3 loop is CASSPGLAGSGGSQYF. Here the CDR3 DNA reads TGCGCCAGCAGCCCGGGACTAGCGGGTTCCGGGGGTAGCCAGTACTTC.

This clonotype was recorded a few times. The chain carries TRBV7-9 and TRBJ1-4; no firm D call. The CDR3 consists of 16 residues. The germline V and J ends were trimmed by 5 bases and 2 bases, with 15 bases remaining between them. CDR1 is SEHNR, CDR2 FQNEAQ, per germline (reference sequence). CDR3 bases: TGTGCCAGCAGCCGGGCCGTGCAGCAGACTAATGAAAAACTGTTTTTT. Amino acid sequence: CASSRAVQQTNEKLFF.

The gene calls are TRBV7-2 and TRBJ2-1; D is uncertain. Germline CDR1 reads SGHTA; CDR2 reads FQGNSA. Trimming removed 1 base from V and 7 bases from J, with 23 bases in between. The CDR3 spans 18 residues. The chain's CDR3 is CASSLGYRAPEDRNEQFF. The CDR3 DNA reads TGTGCCAGCAGCTTAGGCTACCGGGCCCCAGAGGATAGAAATGAGCAGTTCTTC.

A remark on this clonotype: One end of the junction does not line up with germline, which may come from a read error. The chain has TRBV5-1 and TRBJ1-1; TRBD1 might be the D (6 bases). The CDR3 is 15 amino acids. Germline V CDR1 and CDR2: SGHRS, YFSETQ. CDR3 coding DNA: TGCACCAGCAGCTCTCAGGGACACGGAAGCACTGAAGCTTTCTTT. It codes for CTSSSQGHGSTEAFF.

This clonotype was seen only a few times. The chain uses TRBV9 and TRBJ1-3, with no clear D. The V and J ends lost 0 bases and 0 bases respectively, with 7 bases between them. The CDR3 extends over 15 amino acids. CDR1 is SGDLS, CDR2 YYNGEE, per germline. The CDR3 spells CASSVGGNSGNTIYF. In nucleotides, the CDR3 is TGTGCCAGCAGCGTAGGAGGGAACTCTGGAAACACCATATATTTT.

This chain links TRBV7-3 with TRBJ2-1; maybe TRBD2 (7 bases). The CDR3 extends over 15 amino acids. Germline V lookup: CDR1 SGHTA, CDR2 FQGTGA. V was trimmed by 2 bases and J by 8 bases, leaving 16 bases between them. CDR3 sequence: CASSLEGGHWDEQFF. As DNA, the CDR3 is TGTGCCAGCAGCTTAGAGGGGGGGCACTGGGATGAGCAGTTCTTC.

With respect to this clonotype: One base away lies a much larger clone, so this may be a sequencing read error. The chain employs TRBV29-1 and TRBJ2-5; unclear D gene. The CDR3 totals 10 residues. Germline loops: CDR1 SQVTM, CDR2 ANQGSEA. The CDR3 nucleotides are TGCAGCGCCGTTGAAGAGACCCAGGACTTC. Its protein is CSAVEETQDF.

This clonotype has just a few counts. The rearrangement joins TRBV7-9 to TRBJ2-1; the D gene is possibly TRBD2 (6 bases). V gave up 3 bases and J gave up 7 bases, with 7 bases separating them. The CDR3 has 12 amino acids. Per the germline V gene, CDR1 is SEHNR and CDR2 is FQNEAQ (reference sequence). CDR3 region: CASSFGSNEQFF. Here the CDR3 DNA reads TGTGCCAGCAGCTTCGGGAGTAATGAGCAGTTCTTC.

The table lists this clonotype with a few counts. The genes are TRBV5-1 and TRBJ2-1; D gene unclear. The length of the CDR3 is 15 residues. The germline gives CDR1 SGHRS, CDR2 YFSETQ. Trimming left V 0 bases short and J 3 bases short, with 10 bases between. CDR3 bases: TGCGCCAGCAGCTTGGGGCCCACTATCTACAATGAGCAGTTCTTC. As protein: CASSLGPTIYNEQFF.

This clonotype has ten or more counts. This sequence joins TRBV12-3 or TRBV12-4 and TRBJ1-2; D is undetermined. The CDR3 has 15 amino acids. Trimming left V 6 bases short and J 3 bases short, with 17 bases between. CDR3 amino acids: CASSPNGQRHYGYTF. As DNA, the CDR3 is TGTGCCAGCAGCCCCAACGGGCAGCGGCACTATGGCTACACCTTC.

The chain recombines TRBV7-9 with TRBJ1-6, with 8 nucleotides matching TRBD1. CDR3 length equals 14 residues. Germline V lookup: CDR1 SEHNR, CDR2 FQNEAQ (reference sequence). Trimming took 8 bases from V and 6 from J; bases not matched to a gene: 6. The CDR3: CASVDRGVNSPLHF. The CDR3 bases are TGTGCCAGCGTCGACAGGGGCGTTAATTCACCCCTCCACTTT.

The chain carries TRBV20-1 and TRBJ2-1; no firm D call. The CDR3 is 10 residues long. Germline V lookup: CDR1 DFQATT, CDR2 SNEGSKA (reference sequence). Trimming left V 0 bases short and J 9 bases short, with 3 bases between. The CDR3 loop is CSAREREQFF. In DNA form, the CDR3 reads TGCAGTGCTAGAGAACGTGAGCAGTTCTTC.

Only a few counts were recorded for this clonotype. This chain uses TRBV7-9 with TRBJ2-1; tentatively, D is TRBD2 (5 bases). Germline V lookup: CDR1 SEHNR, CDR2 FQNEAQ (reference sequence). The length of the CDR3 is 16 residues. With 5 bases removed from V and 1 base from J, the gap between germline ends came to 15 bases. CDR3 protein: CASSRARSGSYNEQFF. The DNA for the CDR3 is TGTGCCAGCAGCCGGGCCCGCTCGGGGTCCTACAATGAGCAGTTCTTC. Using reference TRBV7-9 and TRBJ2-1 for the parts outside the CDR3, the full variable domain is DTGVSQNPRHKITKRGQNVTFRCDPISEHNRLYWYRQTLGQGPEFLTYFQNEAQLEKSRLLSDRFSAERPKGSFSTLEIQRTEQGDSAMYLCASSRARSGSYNEQFFGPGTRLTVL.

The chain is built from TRBV9 and TRBJ2-1; 13 bases fit TRBD2. CDR1 and CDR2 from the germline V gene are SGDLS and YYNGEE. CDR3 size: 17 residues. After removal of 0 bases from V and 6 bases from J, the junction contained 6 bases not matched to a gene. The CDR3 loop reads CASSVAGTSGIPNEQFF. In nucleotides, the CDR3 is TGTGCCAGCAGCGTAGCTGGGACTAGCGGGATCCCCAATGAGCAGTTCTTC.